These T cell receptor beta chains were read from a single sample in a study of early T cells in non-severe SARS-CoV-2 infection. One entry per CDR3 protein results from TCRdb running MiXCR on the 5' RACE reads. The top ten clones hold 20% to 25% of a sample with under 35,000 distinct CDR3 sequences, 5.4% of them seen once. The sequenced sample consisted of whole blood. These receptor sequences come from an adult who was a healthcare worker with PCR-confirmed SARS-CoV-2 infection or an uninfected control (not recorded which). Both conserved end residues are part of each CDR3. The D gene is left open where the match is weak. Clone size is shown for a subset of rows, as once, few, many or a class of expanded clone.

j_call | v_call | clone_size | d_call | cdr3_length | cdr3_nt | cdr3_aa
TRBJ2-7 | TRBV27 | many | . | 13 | TGTGCCAGCAGTTTTCGTGGAACCTACGAGCAGTACTTC | CASSFRGTYEQYF
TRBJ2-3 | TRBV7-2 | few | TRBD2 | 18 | TGTGCCAGCAGCTTGCGTAGGGCGGGAGGGCTATCCACAGATACGCAGTATTTT | CASSLRRAGGLSTDTQYF
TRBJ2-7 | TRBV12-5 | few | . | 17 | TGTGCTAGTGGCCCCTCGCAATGGGCGTCGGGAACCTACGAGCAGTACTTC | CASGPSQWASGTYEQYF
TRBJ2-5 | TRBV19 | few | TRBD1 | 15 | TGTGCCAGTAGTATCCCCAACAGGGGGCCTGAGACCCAGTACTTC | CASSIPNRGPETQYF
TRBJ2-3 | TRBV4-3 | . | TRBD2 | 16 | TGCGCCAGCAGCCAAGAAAGGTCTAGCGGGTTAAATACGCAGTATTTT | CASSQERSSGLNTQYF
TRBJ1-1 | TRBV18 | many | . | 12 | TGTGCCAGCACCTACATGGACACTGAAGCTTTCTTT | CASTYMDTEAFF
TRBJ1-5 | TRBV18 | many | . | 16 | TGTGCCAGCTCCGGAGGGCCGCGATATAGCAATCAGCCCCAGCATTTT | CASSGGPRYSNQPQHF
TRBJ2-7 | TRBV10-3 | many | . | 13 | TGTGCCATCAGCGCGGGGGCGTCCTACGAGCAGTACTTC | CAISAGASYEQYF
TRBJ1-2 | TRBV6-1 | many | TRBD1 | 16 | TGTGCCAGCAGTGACAGGACAGGCCGAACCTTGTATGGCTACACCTTC | CASSDRTGRTLYGYTF
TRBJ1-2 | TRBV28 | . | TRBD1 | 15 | TGTGCCAGCAGTCCGCGGACAGGGGGCGTCTATGGCTACACCTTC | CASSPRTGGVYGYTF
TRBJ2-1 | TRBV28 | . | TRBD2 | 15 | TGTGCCAGCAGTTTAGCTAGCGGGAGGACCCGTGGGCAGTTCTTC | CASSLASGRTRGQFF
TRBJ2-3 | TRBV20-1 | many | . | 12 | TGCAGTGCTAGGCAAGTGCAAGATACGCAGTATTTT | CSARQVQDTQYF
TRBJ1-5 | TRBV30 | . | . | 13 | TGTGCCTGGAGTACGGACGGTCGGCAGCCCCAGCATTTT | CAWSTDGRQPQHF
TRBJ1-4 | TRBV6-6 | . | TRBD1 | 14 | TGTGCCAGCAACCCGACAGGGGGTGGAAAAAAACTGTTTTTT | CASNPTGGGKKLFF
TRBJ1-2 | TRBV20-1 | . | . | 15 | TGCAGTGCTAGAGGCCTAGGCGGGGAGGGGCATGGCTACACCTTC | CSARGLGGEGHGYTF
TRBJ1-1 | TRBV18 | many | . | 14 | TGTGCCAGCTCACCAGGGGCTCCGAACACTGAAGCTTTCTTT | CASSPGAPNTEAFF
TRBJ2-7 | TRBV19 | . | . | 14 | TGTGCCAGTAGTATAGAGGTTCACGCCTACGAGCAGTACTTC | CASSIEVHAYEQYF
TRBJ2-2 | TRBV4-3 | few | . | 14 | TGCGCCAGCAGCCATGCGTCTGACACCGGGGAGCTGTTTTTT | CASSHASDTGELFF
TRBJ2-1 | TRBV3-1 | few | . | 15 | TGTGCCAGCAGCCAAGGGACTGCTTTCTACAATGAGCAGTTCTTC | CASSQGTAFYNEQFF
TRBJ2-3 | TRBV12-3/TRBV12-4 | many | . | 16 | TGTGCCAGCAGTTCCGACCACGGCGGGATAACAGATACGCAGTATTTT | CASSSDHGGITDTQYF
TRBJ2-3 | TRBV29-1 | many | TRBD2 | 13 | TGCAGCGTTGCGACTAGCAGCACAGATACGCAGTATTTT | CSVATSSTDTQYF
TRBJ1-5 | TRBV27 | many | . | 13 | TGTGCCAGCTCAAACAGCAACAATCAGCCCCAGCATTTT | CASSNSNNQPQHF
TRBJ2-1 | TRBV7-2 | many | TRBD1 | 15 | TGTGCCAGCAGCTGGACAGGGGGCTCCTACAATGAGCAGTTCTTC | CASSWTGGSYNEQFF
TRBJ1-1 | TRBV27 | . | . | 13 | TGTGCCAGCAGTTCAAAATGGAACACTGAAGCTTTCTTT | CASSSKWNTEAFF
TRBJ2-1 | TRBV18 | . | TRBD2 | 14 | TGTGCCAGCTCAGTCGGCGGGAGGGCGAATGAGCAGTTCTTC | CASSVGGRANEQFF
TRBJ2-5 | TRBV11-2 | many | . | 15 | TGTGCCAGCAGCCCCCGGGGGGCCCTGGAGGAGACCCAGTACTTC | CASSPRGALEETQYF
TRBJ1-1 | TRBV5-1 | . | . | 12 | TGCGCCAGCAGCTCAGGGAACACTGAAGCTTTCTTT | CASSSGNTEAFF
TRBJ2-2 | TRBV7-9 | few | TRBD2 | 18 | TGTGCCAGCAGCCCCCCAGCCCCACTAGCGGGAGAAGCCGGGGAGCTGTTTTTT | CASSPPAPLAGEAGELFF
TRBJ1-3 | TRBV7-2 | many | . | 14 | TGTGCCAGCAGCTTTGCCCGAGGAGGAAACACCATATATTTT | CASSFARGGNTIYF
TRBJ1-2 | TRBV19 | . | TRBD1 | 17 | TGTGCCAGTAGTATCACGGACAGGGGGCCCGCTAACTATGGCTACACCTTC | CASSITDRGPANYGYTF
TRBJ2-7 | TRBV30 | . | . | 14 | TGTGCCTGGAGGGCCCGGGACAAGACCTACGAGCAGTACTTC | CAWRARDKTYEQYF
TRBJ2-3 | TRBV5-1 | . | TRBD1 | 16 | TGCGCCAGCAGCTTGGATGGCAGGGGGCTACCAGATACGCAGTATTTT | CASSLDGRGLPDTQYF
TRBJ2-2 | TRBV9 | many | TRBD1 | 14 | TGTGCCAGCAGCGTAGCCTACAGGGGCGGGGAGCTGTTTTTT | CASSVAYRGGELFF
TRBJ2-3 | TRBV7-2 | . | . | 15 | TGTGCCAGCAGCTTACAGGCGGCTAGCACAGATACGCAGTATTTT | CASSLQAASTDTQYF
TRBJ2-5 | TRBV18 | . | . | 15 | TGTGCCAGCTCACCATTAACAGGGTCGTCGGAGACCCAGTACTTC | CASSPLTGSSETQYF
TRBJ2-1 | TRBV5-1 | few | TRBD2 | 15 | TGCGCCAGCAGCTTCGCTAGCGGGGCTTACAATGAGCAGTTCTTC | CASSFASGAYNEQFF
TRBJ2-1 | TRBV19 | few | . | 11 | TGTGCCAGTATCAGAGGTAATGAGCAGTTCTTC | CASIRGNEQFF
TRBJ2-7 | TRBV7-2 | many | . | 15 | TGTGCCAGCAGCCCCTCCGGGACGCAGGCCTACGAGCAGTACTTC | CASSPSGTQAYEQYF
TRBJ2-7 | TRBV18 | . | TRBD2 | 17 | TGTGCCAGCTCACCATCCCAGGGCAGCGGGAATAGGGACGAGCAGTACTTC | CASSPSQGSGNRDEQYF
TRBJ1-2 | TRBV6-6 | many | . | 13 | TGTGCCAGCAGTTACGTAGGGGGAGTAGGCTACACCTTC | CASSYVGGVGYTF
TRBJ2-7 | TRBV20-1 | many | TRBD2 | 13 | TGCAGTGCTAGGGCGGGGGGCCTCTACGAGCAGTACTTC | CSARAGGLYEQYF
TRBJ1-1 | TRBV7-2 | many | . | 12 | TGTGCCAGCAGCGGGCTCGGCACTGAAGCTTTCTTT | CASSGLGTEAFF
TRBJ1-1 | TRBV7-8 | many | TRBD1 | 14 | TGTGCCAGCAGCCTAATCCGGGACAGGGGATTTGGTTTCTTT | CASSLIRDRGFGFF